These 8 T cell receptor beta chains share one sample of origin, sequenced in a study of blood T cell repertoires in COVID-19. Assay: immunoSEQ multiplex PCR; the TCRdb copy retains only in-frame clones and omits some. This sample has tens of thousands of clones, with roughly 76% found just once. The material sequenced was peripheral blood. The source is a man between 65 and 79 years old with active or convalescent COVID-19.

V usage is TRBV7-2 and J usage is TRBJ2-1; the match to TRBD2 covers 10 bases. The CDR3 consists of 15 residues. Germline-derived CDR1 and CDR2 are SGHTA and FQGNSA. With 5 bases clipped from V and 4 bases from J, the junction kept 5 bases outside the gene matches. Here the CDR3 DNA reads TGTGCCAGCAGCCCGCCGGGACTAGCGTACAATGAGCAGTTCTTC. Amino acids: CASSPPGLAYNEQFF. Supplemented by reference TRBV7-2 and TRBJ2-1, the full variable domain reads GAGVSQSPSNKVTEKGKDVELRCDPISGHTALYWYRQSLGQGLEFLIYFQGNSAPDKSGLPSDRFSAERTGGSVSTLTIQRTQQEDSAVYLCASSPPGLAYNEQFFGPGTRLTVL.

This chain connects TRBV14 to TRBJ1-2, with 8 positions matching TRBD1. Germline-derived CDR1 and CDR2 are SGHDN and FVKESK. V was clipped by 4 bases and J by 5 bases; unmatched bases: 3. This CDR3 comprises 13 residues. CDR3 region: CASSLYRGYGYTF. The CDR3 DNA follows: TGTGCCAGCAGCCTCTACAGGGGGTATGGCTACACCTTC. The variable domain in full, with the rest retrieved from reference TRBV14 and TRBJ1-2, is EAGVTQFPSHSVIEKGQTVTLRCDPISGHDNLYWYRRVMGKEIKFLLHFVKESKQDESGMPNNRFLAERTGGTYSTLKVQPAELEDSGVYFCASSLYRGYGYTFGSGTRLTVV.

Only one count was recorded for this clone. The chain links TRBV30 to TRBJ1-1, with 8 bases fitting TRBD1. The CDR3 is 14 residues long. V shed 5 bases and J 5 bases; nucleotides not matched to a gene: 10. The germline V gene has CDR1 GTSNPN and CDR2 SVGIG (reference sequence). The CDR3 loop reads CAWYGVQGETEAFF. In nucleotides, the CDR3 is TGTGCCTGGTACGGGGTACAGGGGGAAACTGAAGCTTTCTTT.

The chain carries TRBV7-3 and TRBJ2-1; 11 bases agree with TRBD2. Germline CDR1 reads SGHTA; CDR2 reads FQGTGA. The trim removed 1 base at V and 6 bases at J, leaving 2 bases unmatched. The length of the CDR3 is 15 residues. The CDR3 sequence: CASSLSLAGGNEQFF. The DNA for the CDR3 is TGTGCCAGCAGCTTAAGTCTAGCGGGGGGCAATGAGCAGTTCTTC.

This clone is a singleton in its sample. This rearrangement joins TRBV5-1 to TRBJ2-5; 8 positions agree with TRBD1. The CDR3 length is 16 residues. V lost 4 bases to trimming and J lost 5 bases; unmatched junction nucleotides: 13. Looked up from germline, CDR1 is SGHRS and CDR2 is YFSETQ. This CDR3 is CASSHMDREEGETQYF. The CDR3 coding sequence is TGCGCCAGCAGCCATATGGACAGGGAGGAGGGGGAGACCCAGTACTTC.

The CDR3 sequence is CASSLPGRYQPQHF. CDR3 DNA: TGTGCCAGCAGCTTACCGGGTCGGTATCAGCCCCAGCATTTT. The chain carries TRBV7-2 and TRBJ1-5; D is ambiguous. This CDR3 spans 14 amino acids. V lost 2 bases and J 5 bases, leaving 10 bases between the germline ends. Germline CDR1 and CDR2: SGHTA and FQGNSA.

The J gene is TRBJ2-6, the V gene TRBV5-3, with D possibly matching TRBD2 (5 bases). TRBV5-3 is placed among ORFs of uncertain function. CDR3 length: 17 amino acids. V was cut by 6 bases and J by 0 bases, with 16 bases left in between. The CDR3 DNA reads TGTGCCAGAACTCAGGAGGTTAGGATCTCTGGGGCCAACGTCCTGACTTTC. This gives the protein CARTQEVRISGANVLTF.

Here the CDR3 DNA reads TGTGCCTGGAGTGGAGTAGTCCAAGAGACCCAGTACTTC. Translation: CAWSGVVQETQYF. The J gene is TRBJ2-5, the V gene TRBV30, with unresolved D. The CDR3 is 13 amino acids. Germline lookup yields CDR1 GTSNPN and CDR2 SVGIG (reference sequence). V lost 1 base and J lost 1, with 7 bases in between.